This TCR beta chain was captured by sequencing in a study of blood T cell repertoires in COVID-19. Across the study: Samples came from the United States, Italy and Spain, spanning acute and convalescent COVID-19. T cells, B-cell-depleted T cells, or PBMCs supplied cDNA or gDNA.

As originally analysed: Amplification of reference gene primers provided the estimated nucleated cell counts. Sequencing used immunoSEQ multiplex PCR; TCRdb keeps in-frame clones, though not all of them. V, J and clone size derive from that table, while D and trimming were established from the DNA sequence. The top ten clones hold more than 1.5% of a sample with 60,000 to 85,000 clones, just over 85% of them seen once. The CDR3 spans 15 residues. The J segment lost 3 bases and the V segment lost 2 bases, leaving 7 bases of the junction unmatched. The germline CDR1 and CDR2 sequences are SGHRS and YFSETQ. The sample holds a few counts of this clone.

The chain uses TRBV5-1 and TRBJ2-7; TRBD1 matches 8 bases. The specimen sequenced was peripheral blood. The source is a woman at least 80 years old with active or convalescent COVID-19. CDR3 DNA sequence: TGCGCCAGCAGCTTAGGGACAGGTCCCCTCTACGAGCAGTACTTC. Protein: CASSLGTGPLYEQYF.